Following are 20 T cell receptor beta chains from one sample sequenced in a study of blood T cell repertoires in COVID-19. Clones were sequenced by immunoSEQ multiplex PCR, and TCRdb holds only the in-frame ones, with some missing. The profile shows about 43,000 clones, roughly 90% of them singletons. Sequenced: peripheral blood. These receptors were obtained from a woman of 80 years or more with active COVID-19.

The chain joins TRBV6-2 or TRBV6-3 to TRBJ2-1; D ambiguous. V was trimmed by 5 bases and J by 7 bases, leaving 18 bases between them. Per the germline V gene, CDR1 is MNHEY and CDR2 is SVGEGT. This CDR3 is 15 amino acids long. CDR3 DNA: TGTGCCAGCAGTCTGACGCCCTGGAGTGAAAATGAGCAGTTCTTC. Its protein product is CASSLTPWSENEQFF.

The genes are TRBV7-2 and TRBJ2-7; TRBD1 is a possible D gene (6 bases). V lost 1 base and J lost 3, with 10 bases in between. The CDR3 is 14 residues long. Germline V CDR1 and CDR2: SGHTA, FQGNSA. CDR3 in DNA: TGTGCCAGCAGCTTAGATCCACAGGGCTACGAGCAGTACTTC. It encodes CASSLDPQGYEQYF. The full variable domain, its missing parts supplied by reference TRBV7-2 and TRBJ2-7, is GAGVSQSPSNKVTEKGKDVELRCDPISGHTALYWYRQSLGQGLEFLIYFQGNSAPDKSGLPSDRFSAERTGGSVSTLTIQRTQQEDSAVYLCASSLDPQGYEQYFGPGTRLTVT.

CDR3 loop: CASSQVQSGDIEQFF. DNA for the CDR3: TGTGCCAGCAGCCAAGTTCAAAGCGGGGATATTGAGCAGTTCTTC. The J gene is TRBJ2-1, the V gene TRBV4-2, with TRBD2 matching 7 bases. The germline V gene has CDR1 LGHNA and CDR2 YNFKEQ. V shed 1 base, J shed 9 bases, and the junction held 9 bases outside the gene matches. The CDR3 extends over 15 amino acids.

This chain connects TRBV7-7 to TRBJ2-3; 8 nucleotides align to TRBD2. Germline loops: CDR1 SSHAT, CDR2 FNYEAQ (reference sequence). Trimming at V came to 5 bases and at J to 1 base, leaving 2 bases not matched to a gene. The CDR3 is 14 residues long. CDR3 sequence: CASSPGLGTDTQYF. The CDR3 nucleotides read TGTGCCAGCAGCCCGGGACTAGGCACAGATACGCAGTATTTT.

V is TRBV12-3 or TRBV12-4 and J is TRBJ1-1, with a weak D call TRBD1 (6 bases). The V gene lost 7 bases and the J gene lost 1 base, with 10 bases spanning the gap. CDR3 length equals 13 residues. CDR3 amino acids: CASTSDRNTEAFF. The CDR3 DNA follows: TGTGCCAGCACCTCGGACAGGAACACTGAAGCTTTCTTT.

The rearrangement uses TRBV6-2 or TRBV6-3 and TRBJ2-2; D perhaps matches TRBD2 (6 bases). V was pared by 6 bases and J by 0 bases, with 20 bases between. The CDR3 contains 18 residues. Germline values: CDR1 MNHEY, CDR2 SVGEGT. The CDR3 reads CASSSRWRAAPNTGELFF. The CDR3 DNA reads as TGTGCCAGCAGCAGCCGTTGGAGGGCAGCCCCGAACACCGGGGAGCTGTTTTTT.

The genes are TRBV9 and TRBJ2-2; a possible D gene is TRBD2 (7 bases). V was cut by 4 bases and J by 3 bases, with 16 bases left in between. Germline-derived CDR1 and CDR2 are SGDLS and YYNGEE. The CDR3 sequence is 16 residues long. CDR3 nucleotides: TGTGCCAGCAGCCCCGATCCGGGGGGCTACACCGGGGAGCTGTTTTTT. This encodes CASSPDPGGYTGELFF.

The gene calls are TRBV4-2 and TRBJ2-7; D is perhaps TRBD2 (6 bases). This CDR3 contains 14 residues. The ends were cut back, 4 bases at V and 7 bases at J, with 17 bases in the middle. Germline V CDR1 and CDR2: LGHNA, YNFKEQ. CDR3 protein: CASSRGGVGGEQYF. The CDR3, as DNA: TGTGCCAGCAGCCGGGGCGGGGTCGGGGGTGAGCAGTACTTC.

The chain combines TRBV11-2 with TRBJ2-1; TRBD2 aligns across 11 bases. The CDR3 is made up of 15 amino acids. The junction had 2 bases not matched to a gene; V was cut back by 3 bases and J by 4 bases. CDR1 is SGHAT and CDR2 is FQNNGV in the germline V gene. This CDR3 reads CASSFSGGVYNEQFF. Written as DNA, the CDR3 is TGTGCCAGCAGCTTTAGCGGGGGGGTTTACAATGAGCAGTTCTTC.

This chain joins TRBV28 and TRBJ1-1, with 7 bases aligning to TRBD1. Per the germline V gene, CDR1 is MDHEN and CDR2 is SYDVKM. V lost 5 bases, J lost 2 bases, and 8 bases stayed unmatched. The CDR3 has 15 residues. CDR3 nucleotide sequence: TGTGCCAGCAGTGGCTCGGACAGGAGTAACACTGAAGCTTTCTTT. It specifies CASSGSDRSNTEAFF. The whole variable domain, filled in from reference TRBV28 and TRBJ1-1, reads DVKVTQSSRYLVKRTGEKVFLECVQDMDHENMFWYRQDPGLGLRLIYFSYDVKMKEKGDIPEGYSVSREKKERFSLILESASTNQTSMYLCASSGSDRSNTEAFFGQGTRLTVV.

The chain combines TRBV7-8 with TRBJ2-2; D is possibly TRBD2 (5 bases). The CDR3 covers 10 residues. The germline V and J ends were trimmed by 11 bases and 7 bases, with 8 bases remaining between them. Per the germline V gene, CDR1 is SGHVS and CDR2 is FQNEAQ. The CDR3 spells CAPDYGELFF. DNA of the CDR3: TGTGCCCCCGACTACGGGGAGCTGTTTTTT. Supplemented by reference TRBV7-8 and TRBJ2-2, the full variable domain reads GAGVSQSPRYKVAKRGQDVALRCDPISGHVSLFWYQQALGQGPEFLTYFQNEAQLDKSGLPSDRFFAERPEGSVSTLKIQRTQQEDSAVYLCAPDYGELFFGEGSRLTVL.

The rearrangement joins TRBV28 to TRBJ1-6; perhaps TRBD1 as D (6 bases). Trimming removed 5 bases from V and 9 bases from J, with 20 bases in between. There are 16 residues in the CDR3. The germline V gene encodes CDR1 MDHEN and CDR2 SYDVKM. DNA for the CDR3: TGTGCCAGCAGTATCGTACAGGGAGGGTTGAGTTCACCCCTCCACTTT. Encoded protein: CASSIVQGGLSSPLHF.

V usage is TRBV9 and J usage is TRBJ1-1; D may be TRBD1 (6 bases). Trimming cost V 0 bases and J 3 bases, with 9 bases left between them. From germline, CDR1 is SGDLS and CDR2 YYNGEE. The CDR3 extends over 14 amino acids. CDR3 nucleotides: TGTGCCAGCAGCGTAGGACAGGCCTACACTGAAGCTTTCTTT. This gives the protein CASSVGQAYTEAFF.

The rearrangement uses TRBV19 and TRBJ2-5, with D perhaps TRBD1 (6 bases). Per germline, CDR1 LNHDA and CDR2 SQIVND (reference sequence). The V end lost 7 bases, the J end lost 5 bases, and 17 bases lay between the germline ends. The CDR3 contains 14 residues. The CDR3 sequence: CASNHGQSKETQYF. DNA of the CDR3: TGTGCCAGTAACCACGGACAGTCAAAGGAGACCCAGTACTTC.

The genes are TRBV18 and TRBJ2-3; the match to TRBD1 covers 9 bases. The V gene's germline CDR1 is KGHSH and CDR2 LQKENI. J gave up 5 bases and V 2 bases, and 8 bases lay outside the gene matches. CDR3 length: 16 residues. CDR3 in amino acids: CASSPIGTGIRDTQYF. In DNA form, the CDR3 reads TGTGCCAGCTCACCAATCGGGACAGGGATTAGAGATACGCAGTATTTT.

The rearrangement joins TRBV19 to TRBJ1-1; the D is unclear. V lost 2 bases and J lost 10, with 14 bases in between. CDR1 is LNHDA and CDR2 is SQIVND in the germline V gene (reference sequence). The CDR3 covers 13 residues. CDR3: CASSIRAEVPAFF. The CDR3 DNA is TGTGCCAGTAGTATAAGAGCCGAGGTTCCAGCTTTCTTT.

This sequence joins TRBV2 and TRBJ1-1; D remains ambiguous. The V and J ends lost 4 bases and 8 bases respectively, with 11 bases between them. CDR1 and CDR2 (germline): SNHLY, FYNNEI. This CDR3 is built from 12 residues. CDR3 DNA sequence: TGTGCCAGCAGTGGTTATCTACTCGAAGCTTTCTTT. It specifies CASSGYLLEAFF.

The J gene is TRBJ1-2, the V gene TRBV19; 9 bases are a match to TRBD1. The trim removed 6 bases at V and 4 bases at J, leaving 6 bases unmatched. The CDR3 contains 14 residues. Germline CDR1 and CDR2: LNHDA and SQIVND (reference sequence). The CDR3 spells CASSPLDRGYGYTF. CDR3 in DNA: TGTGCCAGTAGCCCCCTGGACAGGGGCTATGGCTACACCTTC.

DNA of the CDR3: TGTGCCAGCAGCTTACCCCCAGGGCACCAAGAGACCCAGTACTTC. It encodes CASSLPPGHQETQYF. V usage is TRBV11-2 and J usage is TRBJ2-5; D is perhaps TRBD1 (5 bases). There are 15 residues in the CDR3. Trimming took off 2 bases at V and 0 bases at J, with 10 bases between the two ends. CDR1 is SGHAT, CDR2 FQNNGV, per germline.

The chain couples TRBV30 to TRBJ2-1; 12 nucleotides match TRBD2. Germline-derived CDR1 and CDR2 are GTSNPN and SVGIG (reference sequence). The CDR3 consists of 16 residues. V lost 2 bases and J lost 5; bases outside the gene matches: 7. Here the CDR3 reads CAWSRRTSGANNEQFF. The CDR3 bases are TGTGCCTGGAGTCGTAGGACTAGCGGGGCCAACAATGAGCAGTTCTTC.